This T cell receptor (beta chain) was captured by sequencing in a study of T-cell reconstitution after alpha-beta-depleted transplantation in children. Study-wide results and limits: Where alpha-beta T cells came from about two months after transplant was reportedly several hundred expanded graft clones. T-cell counts and diversity at one year post-transplant came mainly from newly produced T cells. Some patients showed high day-60 TCRbeta diversity, which derived from surviving recipient T cells and thymic progenitors.

Comment on this clonotype: Its antigen is still unknown.

TCRbeta library preparation incorporated unique molecular identifiers. TCRdb redid the calling of the PCR reads with MiXCR, one entry per CDR3 protein. In the table there are almost 600,000 distinct CDR3 sequences, roughly a quarter of which are singletons. The germline gives CDR1 SGHNT, CDR2 YYREEE (reference sequence). The CDR3 totals 18 residues. J gave up 3 bases and V 2 bases, and 11 bases lay outside the gene matches. The sequence was obtained from a boy in the first two years of life with Wiskott-Aldrich syndrome, due to receive a stem cell transplant. Here the sequenced sample was PBMCs, taken before TCRalphabeta/CD19-depleted stem cell transplant. The V and J genes are TRBV5-4 and TRBJ2-1; 10 positions agree with TRBD1. CDR3 in DNA: TGTGCCAGCAGCTTCCCTGGACAGGGGGTTGACCTCTACAATGAGCAGTTCTTC. It is translated as CASSFPGQGVDLYNEQFF.